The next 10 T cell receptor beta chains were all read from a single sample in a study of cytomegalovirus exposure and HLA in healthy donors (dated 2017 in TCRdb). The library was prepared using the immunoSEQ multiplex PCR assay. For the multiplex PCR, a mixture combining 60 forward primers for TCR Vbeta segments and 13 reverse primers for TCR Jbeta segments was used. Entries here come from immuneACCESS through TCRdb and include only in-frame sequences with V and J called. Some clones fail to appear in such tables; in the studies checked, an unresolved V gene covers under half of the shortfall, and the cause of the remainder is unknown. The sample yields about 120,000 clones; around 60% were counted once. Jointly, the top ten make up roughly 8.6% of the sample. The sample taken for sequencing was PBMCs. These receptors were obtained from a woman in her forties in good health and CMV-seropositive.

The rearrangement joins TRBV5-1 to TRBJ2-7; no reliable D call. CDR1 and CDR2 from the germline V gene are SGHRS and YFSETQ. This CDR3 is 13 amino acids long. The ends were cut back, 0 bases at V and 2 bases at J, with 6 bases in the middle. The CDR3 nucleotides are TGCGCCAGCAGCTTGGCGGTGACCTACGAGCAGTACTTC. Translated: CASSLAVTYEQYF.

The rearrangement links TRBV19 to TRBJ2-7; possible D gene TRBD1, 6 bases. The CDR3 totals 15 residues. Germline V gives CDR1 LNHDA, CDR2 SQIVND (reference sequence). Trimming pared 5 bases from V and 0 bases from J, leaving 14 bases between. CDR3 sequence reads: CASSPVEGDSYEQYF. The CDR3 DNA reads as TGTGCCAGTAGTCCAGTCGAGGGGGACTCCTACGAGCAGTACTTC. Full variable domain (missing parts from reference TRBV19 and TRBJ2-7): DGGITQSPKYLFRKEGQNVTLSCEQNLNHDAMYWYRQDPGQGLRLIYYSQIVNDFQKGDIAEGYSVSREKKESFPLTVTSAQKNPTAFYLCASSPVEGDSYEQYFGPGTRLTVT.

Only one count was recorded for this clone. CDR3 DNA sequence: TGCGCCAGCAGCTTATCCTCTAGAGGCCCCCCTACGCAGCAGTACTTC. Amino acid sequence: CASSLSSRGPPTQQYF. The chain has TRBV5-1 and TRBJ2-7; D remains unclear. There are 16 residues in the CDR3. The V gene lost 2 bases and the J gene lost 8 bases, with 23 bases spanning the gap. Germline-derived CDR1 and CDR2 are SGHRS and YFSETQ.

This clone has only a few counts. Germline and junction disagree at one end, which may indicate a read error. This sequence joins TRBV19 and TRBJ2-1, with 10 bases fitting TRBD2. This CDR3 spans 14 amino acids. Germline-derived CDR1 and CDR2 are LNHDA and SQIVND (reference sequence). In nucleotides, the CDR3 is TGTGCGAGTAGGCAGTCTAGCGGGAGTACTGAGCAGTTCTTC. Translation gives CASRQSSGSTEQFF.

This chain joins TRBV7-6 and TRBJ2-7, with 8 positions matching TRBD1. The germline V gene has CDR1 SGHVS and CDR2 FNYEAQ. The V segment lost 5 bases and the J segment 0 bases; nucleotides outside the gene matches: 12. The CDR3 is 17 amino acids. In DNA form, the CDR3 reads TGTGCCAGCAGCCCAGCTAGGGGACAGGATTTCTCCTACGAGCAGTACTTC. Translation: CASSPARGQDFSYEQYF. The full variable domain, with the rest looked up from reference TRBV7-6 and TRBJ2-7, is GAGVSQSPRYKVTKRGQDVALRCDPISGHVSLYWYRQALGQGPEFLTYFNYEAQQDKSGLPNDRFSAERPEGSISTLTIQRTEQRDSAMYRCASSPARGQDFSYEQYFGPGTRLTVT.

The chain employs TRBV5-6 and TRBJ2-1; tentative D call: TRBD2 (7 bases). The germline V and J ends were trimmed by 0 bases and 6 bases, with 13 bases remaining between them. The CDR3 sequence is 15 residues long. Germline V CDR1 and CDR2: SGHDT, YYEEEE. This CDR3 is CASSLAGGARNEQFF. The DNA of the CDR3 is TGTGCCAGCAGCTTGGCGGGGGGCGCGCGCAATGAGCAGTTCTTC.

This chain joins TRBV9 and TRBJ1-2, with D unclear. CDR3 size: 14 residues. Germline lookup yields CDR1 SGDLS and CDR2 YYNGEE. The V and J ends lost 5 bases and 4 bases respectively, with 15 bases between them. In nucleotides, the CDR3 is TGTGCCAGCAGTAACGCGGGCCGGATCTATGGCTACACCTTC. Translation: CASSNAGRIYGYTF.

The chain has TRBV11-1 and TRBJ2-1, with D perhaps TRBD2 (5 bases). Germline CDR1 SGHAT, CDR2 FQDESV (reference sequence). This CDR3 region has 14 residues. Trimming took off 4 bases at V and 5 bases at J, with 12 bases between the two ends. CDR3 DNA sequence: TGTGCCAGCAGCTCAACTAGATCCCACAATGAGCAGTTCTTC. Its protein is CASSSTRSHNEQFF.

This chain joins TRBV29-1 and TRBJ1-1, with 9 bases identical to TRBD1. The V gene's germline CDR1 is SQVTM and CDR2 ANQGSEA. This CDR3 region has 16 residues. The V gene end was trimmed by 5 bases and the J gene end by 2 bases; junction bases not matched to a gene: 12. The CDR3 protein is CSVPMTGGLGNTEAFF. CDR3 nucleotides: TGCAGCGTTCCAATGACAGGGGGGCTAGGAAACACTGAAGCTTTCTTT.

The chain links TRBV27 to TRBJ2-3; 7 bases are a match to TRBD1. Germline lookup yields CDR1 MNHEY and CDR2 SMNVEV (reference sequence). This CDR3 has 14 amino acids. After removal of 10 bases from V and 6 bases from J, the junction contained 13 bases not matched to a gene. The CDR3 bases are TGTGCCACTCACGGGACAGATTCTTTGGATACGCAGTATTTT. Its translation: CATHGTDSLDTQYF.